The rows below give T cell receptor beta chains drawn from one sample of a study of blood T cell repertoires in COVID-19. Sequenced by immunoSEQ multiplex PCR; TCRdb stores in-frame clones only, minus some. Among a few hundred thousand clones listed, around 81% were seen once. Input material: PBMCs or T cells enriched from blood (not recorded which). The receptors originated from a man aged 50 or older who had recovered from COVID-19. CDR3s include the opening cysteine and the closing phenylalanine or tryptophan. The D gene is left open where the match is weak. Size values are once, few and many counts, or a class for expanded clones, and some rows have none.

j_call: TRBJ2-3; clone_size: .; d_call: .; v_call: TRBV5-4; cdr3_nt: TGTGCCAGCAGCTTGGCCGGGAGCACAGATACGCAGTATTTT; cdr3_aa: CASSLAGSTDTQYF
j_call: TRBJ1-3; clone_size: .; d_call: .; v_call: TRBV5-5; cdr3_nt: TGTGCCAGCAGCTCCAACACCGGAAACACCATATATTTT; cdr3_aa: CASSSNTGNTIYF
j_call: TRBJ2-1; clone_size: .; d_call: TRBD2; v_call: TRBV7-2; cdr3_nt: TGTGCCAGCAGCATCCTAGCGGGAGGTCTCCTTCGCGATGAGCAGTTCTTC; cdr3_aa: CASSILAGGLLRDEQFF
j_call: TRBJ1-2; clone_size: .; d_call: TRBD1; v_call: TRBV5-1; cdr3_nt: TGCGCCAGCAGCTTGACAGGGGGTTCCTATGGCTACACCTTC; cdr3_aa: CASSLTGGSYGYTF
j_call: TRBJ2-1; clone_size: .; d_call: .; v_call: TRBV11-3; cdr3_nt: TGTGCCAGCAGCTTACACCACTCAGGGGACAATGAGCAGTTCTTC; cdr3_aa: CASSLHHSGDNEQFF
j_call: TRBJ1-5; clone_size: .; d_call: .; v_call: TRBV2; cdr3_nt: TGTGCCAGCAGTTTGGGCGTTACGAATCAGCCCCAGCATTTT; cdr3_aa: CASSLGVTNQPQHF
j_call: TRBJ2-2; clone_size: .; d_call: TRBD2; v_call: TRBV24-1; cdr3_nt: TGTGCCACCACTTGGACTAGCGGGTTATGTAGCACCGGGGAGCTGTTTTTT; cdr3_aa: CATTWTSGLCSTGELFF
j_call: TRBJ2-3; clone_size: .; d_call: TRBD2; v_call: TRBV10-3; cdr3_nt: TGTGCCATCAGGGGGACTAGCGGGGGCCTGGATACGCAGTATTTT; cdr3_aa: CAIRGTSGGLDTQYF
j_call: TRBJ2-7; clone_size: .; d_call: .; v_call: TRBV11-2; cdr3_nt: TGTGCCAGCAGCTTAGGGGCAGGGAACTACGAGCAGTACTTC; cdr3_aa: CASSLGAGNYEQYF
j_call: TRBJ2-2; clone_size: .; d_call: TRBD1; v_call: TRBV6-4; cdr3_nt: TGTGCCAGCAGTGTGGGACAGCAGAACACCGGGGAGCTGTTTTTT; cdr3_aa: CASSVGQQNTGELFF
j_call: TRBJ1-2; clone_size: few; d_call: .; v_call: TRBV7-6; cdr3_nt: TGTGCCAGCAGCTTATCCGAGAACGGCTACACCTTC; cdr3_aa: CASSLSENGYTF